The TCR beta chain described here comes from a study of T cell responses to AZD1222 COVID-19 vaccine. Study-level information: Pooled samples include second doses given at about 4 or 12 weeks.

Study-wide results and caveats: No day 14 peak samples; only post-peak repertoires were characterized.

Note on this clone: The antigen remains undetermined.

The CDR3 totals 13 residues. Germline CDR1 SGDLS, CDR2 YYNGEE. V lost 2 bases, J lost 2 bases, and 8 bases lay in between. Profiled with immunoSEQ multiplex PCR; TCRdb holds only in-frame clones, not every one. Of under 140,000 clones in the sample, less than 90% were seen once. The TCR sequence derives from an adult in good health. The sequenced sample was peripheral blood, obtained on day 0 of AZD1222 vaccination. This chain joins TRBV9 and TRBJ2-7; D possibly corresponds to TRBD2 (6 bases). The CDR3 region is CASSVGTAYEQYF. CDR3 bases: TGTGCCAGCAGCGTCGGGACTGCCTACGAGCAGTACTTC.